Listed below are T cell receptor beta chains from one sample, sequenced in a study of blood T cell repertoires in COVID-19. Clones were read by immunoSEQ multiplex PCR, and TCRdb kept only the in-frame ones, dropping some. The data contain approximately 70,000 clones, 70% to 90% of them singletons. The source material was peripheral blood. The receptor set was obtained from a human donor in a cohort sampled during active COVID-19. The CDR3 runs from the conserved cysteine through the conserved F or W. D genes are given only for firm matches. Size tells how often a clone was seen (once, few, many) or the class of an expanded clone, and some rows leave it out.

>.|.|TRBJ2-7|TRBV6-5
CASRSGQNYEQYF
TGTGCCAGCAGGTCAGGACAGAACTACGAGCAGTACTTC
>.|TRBD1|TRBJ2-7|TRBV14
CASSPLVTGKTYEQYF
TGTGCCAGCAGCCCCCTTGTGACAGGGAAAACCTACGAGCAGTACTTC
>.|.|TRBJ1-6|TRBV7-9
CASSLTSDSPLHF
TGTGCCAGCAGCTTAACCAGCGATTCACCCCTCCACTTT
>.|.|TRBJ1-1|TRBV23-1
CASPSGPRGNTEAFF
TGCGCCTCCCCTTCAGGCCCCCGGGGGAACACTGAAGCTTTCTTT
>once|TRBD1|TRBJ1-4|TRBV18
CASSPNTIDRVVLRNEKLFF
TGTGCCAGCTCACCGAACACGATCGACAGGGTAGTGCTACGTAATGAAAAACTGTTTTTT
>.|.|TRBJ1-2|TRBV19
CASSLTVANYGYTF
TGTGCCAGTAGTTTGACAGTAGCTAACTATGGCTACACCTTC
>.|.|TRBJ2-3|TRBV7-9
CASSVGTKGDTQYF
TGTGCCAGCAGCGTTGGGACAAAGGGAGATACGCAGTATTTT
>.|.|TRBJ1-2|TRBV6-5
CASSDSGALYGYTF
TGTGCCAGCAGTGACTCGGGGGCTCTCTATGGCTACACCTTC
>.|.|TRBJ2-5|TRBV7-2
CASSLVKETQYF
TGTGCCAGCAGCTTAGTAAAAGAGACCCAGTACTTC
>.|.|TRBJ2-1|TRBV19
CASRINNEQFF
TGTGCCAGTAGAATTAACAATGAGCAGTTCTTC
>.|.|TRBJ2-7|TRBV6-5
CASSYSPVNYEQYF
TGTGCCAGCAGTTACTCACCGGTGAACTACGAGCAGTACTTC
>few|.|TRBJ1-2|TRBV20-1
CSARAGYGYTF
TGCAGTGCTAGAGCCGGCTATGGCTACACCTTC
>.|TRBD1|TRBJ1-1|TRBV19
CASSPTGMTEAFF
TGTGCCAGTAGTCCGACAGGGATGACTGAAGCTTTCTTT
>.|TRBD1|TRBJ1-5|TRBV18
CASSPGTGTGINQPQHF
TGTGCCAGCTCACCAGGTACCGGGACAGGGATCAATCAGCCCCAGCATTTT
>few|TRBD1|TRBJ1-2|TRBV5-4
CASSLGGQGASVGNYGYTF
TGTGCCAGCAGCCTGGGGGGACAGGGGGCGAGTGTGGGTAACTATGGCTACACCTTC
>once|TRBD1|TRBJ1-6|TRBV2
CASSAQGDLLHF
TGTGCCAGCAGTGCGCAGGGGGACCTCCTCCACTTT
>.|.|TRBJ2-5|TRBV9
CASSADRTPQRTQYF
TGTGCCAGCAGCGCAGATAGGACTCCACAGCGGACCCAGTACTTC